The 19 T cell receptor beta chains below all came from one sample that was sequenced in a study of blood T cell repertoires in COVID-19. Sequencing was performed with immunoSEQ multiplex PCR; in TCRdb, only in-frame clones are kept and a portion is missing. The data contain around 120,000 clones, over 65% of them singletons. The sequencing input was peripheral blood. The source of these receptors is a man aged 25 to 45 with acute or convalescent COVID-19.

The rearrangement links TRBV18 to TRBJ1-1, with a tentative D call TRBD1 (5 bases). Germline CDR1 and CDR2: KGHSH and LQKENI. V was pared by 6 bases and J by 2 bases, with 10 bases between. CDR3 size: 13 residues. The chain's CDR3 is CASSHDSNTEAFF. As DNA, the CDR3 is TGTGCCAGCTCTCATGACAGTAACACTGAAGCTTTCTTT.

This clone showed up just once. CDR3 amino acids: CASSLGQTNTGELFF. DNA of the CDR3: TGTGCCAGCAGCTTGGGACAAACGAACACCGGGGAGCTGTTTTTT. This chain links TRBV5-5 with TRBJ2-2; D is undetermined. V dropped 0 bases and J dropped 0 bases, with 6 bases sitting between them. CDR1 is SGHKS, CDR2 YYEKEE, per germline (reference sequence). The CDR3 runs to 15 residues.

This clone came up a few times. The V call is TRBV6-5, the J call TRBJ1-2, with D possibly being TRBD1 (5 bases). Trimming took off 6 bases at V and 8 bases at J, with 19 bases between the two ends. CDR3 length: 14 amino acids. The germline V gene encodes CDR1 MNHEY and CDR2 SVGAGI. The CDR3 region has the DNA TGTGCCAGCAGAGCTCCCGGACATTTAGGGGGCTACACCTTC. It translates to CASRAPGHLGGYTF.

In DNA, the CDR3 is TGTGCCAGTAGTTTCTTACAGGGGGCGCTTGGCTACACCTTC. Its translation is CASSFLQGALGYTF. The genes are TRBV19 and TRBJ1-2; TRBD1 aligns across 9 bases. The CDR3 contains 14 residues. Germline values: CDR1 LNHDA, CDR2 SQIVND (reference sequence). With 5 bases clipped from V and 7 bases from J, the junction kept 8 bases outside the gene matches.

This clone has only a few counts. V and J are TRBV12-5 and TRBJ1-1; 9 nucleotides align to TRBD1. CDR1 is LGHNT and CDR2 is FRNRAP in the germline V gene. The length of the CDR3 is 16 residues. V gave up 2 bases and J gave up 0 bases; unmatched junction bases: 4. The chain's CDR3 is CASGLLRTGVNTEAFF. The DNA for the CDR3 is TGTGCTAGTGGTTTGCTTCGGACAGGGGTGAACACTGAAGCTTTCTTT.

The chain couples TRBV5-4 to TRBJ2-1; D possibly corresponds to TRBD2 (7 bases). The CDR3 contains 14 residues. Germline lookup yields CDR1 SGHNT and CDR2 YYREEE (reference sequence). Trimming took 7 bases from V and 5 from J, leaving 16 bases between them. CDR3 protein: CASGGAGNHNEQFF. In nucleotides, the CDR3 is TGTGCCAGCGGGGGGGCGGGAAACCACAATGAGCAGTTCTTC.

The chain recombines TRBV6-1 with TRBJ2-5; tentative D call: TRBD2 (6 bases). Germline V gives CDR1 MNHNS, CDR2 SASEGT. The ends were cut back, 3 bases at V and 4 bases at J, with 6 bases in the middle. The CDR3 spans 12 residues. CDR3 sequence: CASSETRETQYF. CDR3 DNA: TGTGCCAGCAGTGAGACTAGAGAGACCCAGTACTTC.

The chain joins TRBV4-3 to TRBJ1-6; 9 bases fit TRBD1. The CDR3 loop spans 17 amino acids. CDR1 LGHNA and CDR2 YSLEER come from the germline V gene. V shed 8 bases and J 5 bases; nucleotides not matched to a gene: 13. CDR3 DNA sequence: TGCGCCAGCTCGCTTGGGCGGACAGGGGTCAATAATTCACCCCTCCACTTT. Amino acid sequence: CASSLGRTGVNNSPLHF.

V and J are TRBV2 and TRBJ2-7; D is undetermined. This CDR3 region has 15 residues. Trimming took off 0 bases at V and 2 bases at J, with 11 bases between the two ends. Germline V gene sequence: CDR1 SNHLY, CDR2 FYNNEI. The CDR3 spells CASSEALQAPYEQYF. The CDR3 nucleotides read TGTGCCAGCAGTGAAGCGCTGCAGGCCCCCTACGAGCAGTACTTC.

The chain employs TRBV4-3 and TRBJ2-6; D not certain. The V and J ends lost 0 bases and 0 bases respectively, with 12 bases between them. This CDR3 contains 18 residues. Germline CDR1 LGHNA, CDR2 YSLEER. CDR3: CASSQDLIQNSGANVLTF. CDR3 DNA: TGCGCCAGCAGCCAAGACCTAATACAGAACTCTGGGGCCAACGTCCTGACTTTC.

The gene calls are TRBV3-1 (or the pseudogene TRBV3-2) and TRBJ2-4; possible D gene TRBD1, 6 bases. The CDR3 is 13 residues long. V was trimmed by 4 bases and J by 6 bases, leaving 10 bases between them. Germline CDR1 reads LGHDT; CDR2 reads YNNKEL (reference sequence). CDR3 amino acids: CASSLGQLNIQYF. The CDR3 DNA sequence: TGTGCCAGCAGCCTAGGACAGCTAAACATTCAGTACTTC.

V is TRBV25-1 and J is TRBJ1-3; no firm D call. The germline V gene encodes CDR1 MGHDK and CDR2 SYGVNS. The CDR3 spans 15 residues. Between the trimmed V and J ends, which lost 1 base and 4 bases, there was a span of 11 bases. This CDR3 reads CASSESGNSGNTIYF. The CDR3 DNA is TGTGCCAGCAGTGAATCAGGAAACAGCGGAAACACCATATATTTT. Variable domain in full (rest from reference TRBV25-1 and TRBJ1-3): EADIYQTPRYLVIGTGKKITLECSQTMGHDKMYWYQQDPGMELHLIHYSYGVNSTEKGDLSSESTVSRIRTEHFPLTLESARPSHTSQYLCASSESGNSGNTIYFGEGSWLTVV.

The chain has TRBV27 and TRBJ2-1; the D gene is possibly TRBD2 (5 bases). The CDR3 consists of 13 residues. V was clipped by 1 base and J by 7 bases, with 8 bases between them. Per germline, CDR1 MNHEY and CDR2 SMNVEV (reference sequence). The DNA for the CDR3 is TGTGCCAGCAGTTTATTCGGGGTTAATGAGCAGTTCTTC. This gives the protein CASSLFGVNEQFF.

CDR3: CASSLRDRSTDTQYF. CDR3 sequence (DNA): TGCGCCAGCAGCTTACGGGACAGGAGCACAGATACGCAGTATTTT. The chain links TRBV5-1 to TRBJ2-3, with 8 bases matching TRBD1. The CDR3 is made up of 15 amino acids. Germline V lookup: CDR1 SGHRS, CDR2 YFSETQ. With 2 bases clipped from V and 0 bases from J, the junction kept 2 bases outside the gene matches.

This clone turned up a few times. This chain uses TRBV19 with TRBJ2-5; the D gene is possibly TRBD2 (5 bases). The CDR3 loop spans 13 amino acids. CDR1 and CDR2 (germline): LNHDA, SQIVND (reference sequence). The V end was cut by 3 bases, the J end by 5 bases, with 10 bases between. The CDR3 DNA reads as TGTGCCAGTAGTATCCAAGGCGGGGAGACCCAGTACTTC. It yields the protein CASSIQGGETQYF.

The CDR3 loop reads CASSEDPGTGELFF. In DNA form, the CDR3 reads TGTGCCAGCAGTGAGGATCCGGGCACCGGGGAGCTGTTTTTT. The chain employs TRBV2 and TRBJ2-2; D is uncertain. Germline V gene lookup returns CDR1 SNHLY and CDR2 FYNNEI. Trimming shortened V by 3 bases and J by 4 bases, and 9 bases separated the two germline ends. The CDR3 runs to 14 residues.

Concerning this clone itself: Other DNA sequences in the sample encode the same CDR3. This rearrangement joins TRBV6-5 to TRBJ2-2, with 7 bases lining up with TRBD1. From germline, CDR1 is MNHEY and CDR2 SVGAGI. The length of the CDR3 is 15 residues. The J segment lost 4 bases and the V segment lost 0 bases, leaving 2 bases of the junction unmatched. For the CDR3, the DNA is TGTGCCAGCAGTTACTCAGCAGGGGGCACCGGGGAGCTGTTTTTT. This sequence encodes CASSYSAGGTGELFF.

The chain has TRBV30 and TRBJ2-5; 10 bases map to TRBD2. Looked up from germline, CDR1 is GTSNPN and CDR2 is SVGIG (reference sequence). V trimming: 4 bases; J trimming: 11 bases; junction bases outside the gene matches: 16. The CDR3 covers 15 residues. In DNA form, the CDR3 reads TGTGCCTGGACAGTCCCGGCTAGCGGGGGAGTTTGGCAGTACTTC. Its protein is CAWTVPASGGVWQYF.

This clone was seen only once. The chain uses TRBV9 and TRBJ1-1; D possibly corresponds to TRBD1 (6 bases). Trimming took 5 bases from V and 8 from J, leaving 16 bases between them. The length of the CDR3 is 13 residues. CDR1 and CDR2 (germline): SGDLS, YYNGEE. CDR3 bases: TGTGCCAGCAGACCATCCGGGGGGACAGAAGCTTTCTTT. Translating gives CASRPSGGTEAFF.